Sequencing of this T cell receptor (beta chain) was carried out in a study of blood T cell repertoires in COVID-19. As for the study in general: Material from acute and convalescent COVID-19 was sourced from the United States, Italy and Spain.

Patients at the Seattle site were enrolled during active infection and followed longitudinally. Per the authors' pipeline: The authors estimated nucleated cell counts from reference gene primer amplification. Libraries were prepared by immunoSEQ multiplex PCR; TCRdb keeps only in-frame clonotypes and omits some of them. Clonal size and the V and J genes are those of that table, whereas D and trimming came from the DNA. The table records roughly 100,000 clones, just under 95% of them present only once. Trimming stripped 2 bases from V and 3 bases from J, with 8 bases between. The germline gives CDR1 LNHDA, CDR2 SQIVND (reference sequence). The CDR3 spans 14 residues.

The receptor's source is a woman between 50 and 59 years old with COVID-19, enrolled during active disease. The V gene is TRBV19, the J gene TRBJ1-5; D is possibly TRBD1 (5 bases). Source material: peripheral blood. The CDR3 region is CASSIRGLNQPQHF. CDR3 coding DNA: TGTGCCAGTAGTATAAGGGGTCTCAATCAGCCCCAGCATTTT.